The clone carrying this TCR beta chain was detected a few times. This record belongs to a study of human T cells and chemical hapten exposure. Unique molecular identifiers were affixed to discrete cDNA molecules within the library. From the RACE reads, TCRdb called clonotypes with MiXCR, one entry per CDR3 protein. The sample lists about 80,000 distinct CDR3 sequences, around 15% occurring once. The V segment lost 5 bases and the J segment 1 base; nucleotides outside the gene matches: 12. The CDR3 runs 17 residues. Per germline, CDR1 SGHTA and CDR2 FQGNSA. Time point described: pre-sensitization, week 0. Treatment given: therapeutic diphenylcyclopropenone sensitization with weekly scalp DPC.

The chain couples TRBV7-2 to TRBJ2-5, with 8 bases fitting TRBD2. The sequence was collected from a woman in her fifties or sixties with alopecia areata. Some clones in this sample may be carry-over from other donors' samples. The sequenced sample was whole blood, obtained in connection with sensitization to the hapten diphenylcyclopropenone (DPC). In DNA form, the CDR3 reads TGTGCCAGCAGCGGGCGGGGGCTAGCGGGCGGCCAAGAGACCCAGTACTTC. Its translation is CASSGRGLAGGQETQYF.